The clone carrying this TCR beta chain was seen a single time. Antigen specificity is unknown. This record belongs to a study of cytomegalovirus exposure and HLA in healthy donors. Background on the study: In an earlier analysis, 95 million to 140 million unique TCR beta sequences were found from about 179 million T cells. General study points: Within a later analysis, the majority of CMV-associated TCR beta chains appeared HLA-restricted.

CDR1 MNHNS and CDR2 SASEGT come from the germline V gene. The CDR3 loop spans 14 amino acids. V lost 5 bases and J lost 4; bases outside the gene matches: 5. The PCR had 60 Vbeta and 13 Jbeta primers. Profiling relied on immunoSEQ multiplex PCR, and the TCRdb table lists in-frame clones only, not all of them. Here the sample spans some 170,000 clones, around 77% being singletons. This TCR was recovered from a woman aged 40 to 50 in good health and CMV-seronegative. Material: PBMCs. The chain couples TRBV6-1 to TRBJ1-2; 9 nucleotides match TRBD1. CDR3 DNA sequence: TGTGCCAGCAGTCCAACAGGGGGCCTCTATGGCTACACCTTC. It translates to CASSPTGGLYGYTF.